This T cell receptor (beta chain) was sequenced for a study of T cell responses to AZD1222 COVID-19 vaccine. Method: immunoSEQ multiplex PCR; TCRdb's copy keeps in-frame clones and lacks some. The sample consists of roughly 140,000 clones, more than 75% of them appearing once. The CDR3 contains 16 residues. Germline CDR1 is MDHEN and CDR2 is SYDVKM. The trim removed 5 bases at V and 2 bases at J, leaving 8 bases unmatched. Notes on the study in general: After the peak T cell response, and only then, were repertoires sampled.

Comment on this clone: The antigen is unknown.

The sequence came from an adult who received the AZD1222 COVID-19 vaccine. This chain joins TRBV28 and TRBJ1-1; 10 nucleotides align to TRBD1. The material sequenced was peripheral blood, taken 28 days after the second AZD1222 dose. The CDR3 sequence is CASSRGTGAHNTEAFF. Written as DNA, the CDR3 is TGTGCCAGCAGTCGGGGGACAGGGGCTCACAACACTGAAGCTTTCTTT.